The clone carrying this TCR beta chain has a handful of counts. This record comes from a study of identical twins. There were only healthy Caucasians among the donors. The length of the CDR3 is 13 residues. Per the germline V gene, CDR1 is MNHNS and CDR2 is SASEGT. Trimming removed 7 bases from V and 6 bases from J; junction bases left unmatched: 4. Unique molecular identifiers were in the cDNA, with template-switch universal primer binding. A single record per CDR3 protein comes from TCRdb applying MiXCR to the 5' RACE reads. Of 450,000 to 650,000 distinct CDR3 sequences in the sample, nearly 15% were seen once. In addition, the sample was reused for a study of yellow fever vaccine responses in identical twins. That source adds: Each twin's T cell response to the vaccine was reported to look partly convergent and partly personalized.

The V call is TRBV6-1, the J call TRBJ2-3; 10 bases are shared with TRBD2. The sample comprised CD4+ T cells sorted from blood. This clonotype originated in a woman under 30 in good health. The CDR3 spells CASKASGSDTQYF. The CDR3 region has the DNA TGTGCCAGCAAGGCTAGCGGGAGTGATACGCAGTATTTT.